This T cell receptor (beta chain) was sequenced during a study of tumor-infiltrating lymphocytes in primary liver carcinoma. This clonotype has more than one count but fewer than ten. One end of the junction fails to match germline, which may point to a read error. Synthesis of TCR beta cDNA was carried out from approximately 0.55 ug total RNA with a constant-region primer. Nested multiplex PCR, run for three rounds with slightly modified ARM-PCR, yielded TCR beta libraries. TCRdb passed the multiplex PCR reads through MiXCR, listing each CDR3 protein once. The profile shows approximately 110,000 distinct CDR3 sequences, roughly four fifths of them singletons. The tissue used was unsorted bulk material of about 19-33 mg. RNA and DNA were co-extracted from it with the AllPrep DNA/RNA mini kit. The study found over 90% viable tumor cells in every tumor sample. Sequencing was performed on liver tumor tissue from sampling region 3. The subset here: tumor region T3, left-lateral pole. This TCR was recovered from a man in his forties with primary liver carcinoma and hepatitis B virus infection.

Here the CDR3 DNA reads TGTGCCAGCAGCTTGGACGCTCCCGGGGAGTTGTTTTTT. It translates to CASSLDAPGELFF. The chain carries TRBV5-8 and TRBJ2-2, with D tentatively TRBD2 (5 bases). Germline lookup yields CDR1 SGHTS and CDR2 YDEGEE. The CDR3 runs 13 residues.